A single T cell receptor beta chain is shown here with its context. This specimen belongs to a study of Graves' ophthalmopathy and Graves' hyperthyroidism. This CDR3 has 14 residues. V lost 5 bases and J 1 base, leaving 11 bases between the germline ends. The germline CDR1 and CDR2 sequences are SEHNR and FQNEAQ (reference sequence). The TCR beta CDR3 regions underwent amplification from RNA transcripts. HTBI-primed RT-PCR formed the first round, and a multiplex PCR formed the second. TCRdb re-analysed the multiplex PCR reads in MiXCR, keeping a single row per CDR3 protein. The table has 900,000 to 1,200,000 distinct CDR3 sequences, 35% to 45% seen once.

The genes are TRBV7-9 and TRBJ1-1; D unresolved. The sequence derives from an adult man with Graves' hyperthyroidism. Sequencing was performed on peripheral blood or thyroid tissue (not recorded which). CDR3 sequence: CASSSQRANTEAFF. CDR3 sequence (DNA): TGTGCCAGCAGCAGCCAAAGGGCGAACACTGAAGCTTTCTTT.